The next 25 T cell receptor beta chains were all read from a single sample in a study of shared clonotypes between healthy human individuals. Produced via immunoSEQ multiplex PCR; TCRdb's table is partial and in-frame only. This table has 2 million to 2.5 million clones, 85% to 95% appearing once. The sample consisted of naive CD4+ T cells from PBMCs. Subset: CD45RA+ positively selected. These receptors were obtained from a man aged 18 to 30 in good health. Some clones in this sample may be carry-over from other donors' samples.

The V call is TRBV7-9, the J call TRBJ2-7, with D possibly TRBD2 on 6 matching bases. The germline V and J ends were trimmed by 3 bases and 2 bases, with 8 bases remaining between them. Germline values: CDR1 SEHNR, CDR2 FQNEAQ (reference sequence). CDR3 size: 13 residues. The CDR3 reads CASSLSGPYEQYF. The DNA for the CDR3 is TGTGCCAGCAGCTTGAGCGGGCCCTACGAGCAGTACTTC.

The chain recombines TRBV7-3 with TRBJ2-1, with D perhaps matching TRBD2 (5 bases). CDR3 size: 15 residues. V dropped 4 bases and J dropped 4 bases, with 14 bases sitting between them. Germline values: CDR1 SGHTA, CDR2 FQGTGA. The CDR3 DNA is TGTGCCAGCAGCTACACATGGACTGCTTACAATGAGCAGTTCTTC. Translated: CASSYTWTAYNEQFF.

This clone was seen once. The chain employs TRBV13 and TRBJ2-7, with D uncertain. Trimming removed 4 bases from V and 1 base from J, with 8 bases in between. This CDR3 has 13 residues. CDR1 and CDR2 from the germline V gene are PRHDT and FYEKMQ (reference sequence). The CDR3 DNA is TGTGCCAGCAGCTCCCGGCCTTCCTACGAGCAGTACTTC. It translates to CASSSRPSYEQYF.

This chain links TRBV7-2 with TRBJ2-1; the match to TRBD2 covers 10 bases. Trimming removed 3 bases from V and 9 bases from J; junction bases left unmatched: 2. The CDR3 covers 13 residues. CDR1 is SGHTA, CDR2 FQGNSA, per germline. CDR3 region: CASSLIAGGEQFF. The CDR3 region has the DNA TGTGCCAGCAGCTTGATAGCGGGGGGTGAGCAGTTCTTC.

The chain links TRBV9 to TRBJ1-6; no clear D gene. V dropped 1 base and J dropped 9 bases, with 14 bases sitting between them. Germline V CDR1 and CDR2: SGDLS, YYNGEE. The CDR3 is 15 residues long. CDR3 residues: CASSVTPERGSPLHF. The CDR3 region has the DNA TGTGCCAGCAGCGTAACTCCCGAACGGGGTTCACCCCTCCACTTT.

V usage is TRBV10-3 and J usage is TRBJ2-1; TRBD2 aligns across 7 bases. The length of the CDR3 is 13 residues. From germline, CDR1 is ENHRY and CDR2 SYGVKD. The junction had 12 bases not matched to a gene; V was cut back by 11 bases and J by 8 bases. CDR3 sequence (DNA): TGTGCCCTGGGGGAGGGGAGACTCGATGAGCAGTTCTTC. Amino acid sequence: CALGEGRLDEQFF.

This clone was detected only once. This rearrangement joins TRBV7-3 to TRBJ2-2, with unresolved D. Germline CDR1 reads SGHTA; CDR2 reads FQGTGA. This CDR3 has 13 amino acids. V was shortened by 2 bases and J by 7 bases, with 8 bases between the two germline ends. The CDR3 protein is CASSLWQDGELFF. CDR3 sequence (DNA): TGTGCCAGCAGCTTATGGCAGGACGGGGAGCTGTTTTTT.

The CDR3 bases are TGTGCCAGCAGCCCTTGGAGGGACCGCCATGAAAAACTGTTTTTT. Translated, it gives CASSPWRDRHEKLFF. The chain uses TRBV11-2 and TRBJ1-4; tentatively, D is TRBD1 (5 bases). Trimming pared 5 bases from V and 6 bases from J, leaving 16 bases between. Germline V gene data show CDR1 as SGHAT and CDR2 as FQNNGV. The CDR3 consists of 15 residues.

This clone was counted a few times. The chain carries TRBV30 and TRBJ1-5; no reliable D call. The CDR3 runs to 13 residues. Trimming pared 3 bases from V and 4 bases from J, leaving 10 bases between. Germline-derived CDR1 and CDR2 are GTSNPN and SVGIG (reference sequence). DNA for the CDR3: TGTGCCTGGAGCGTACTAATGAATCAGCCCCAGCATTTT. This gives the protein CAWSVLMNQPQHF.

The chain uses TRBV6-4 and TRBJ2-5; TRBD1 matches 7 bases. Trimming removed 6 bases from V and 2 bases from J; junction bases left unmatched: 9. Germline CDR1 reads MRHNA; CDR2 reads SNTAGT. CDR3 size: 15 residues. The CDR3 DNA reads TGTGCCAGCAGGGGGGAGACAGGGCCACAAGAGACCCAGTACTTC. Encoded protein: CASRGETGPQETQYF.

The gene calls are TRBV9 and TRBJ1-1; D gene uncertain. The V gene's germline CDR1 is SGDLS and CDR2 YYNGEE. The CDR3 loop spans 14 amino acids. V lost 3 bases and J lost 1, with 10 bases in between. CDR3: CASSEWTGNTEAFF. The CDR3 nucleotides read TGTGCCAGCAGCGAATGGACGGGGAACACTGAAGCTTTCTTT.

The chain joins TRBV6-1 to TRBJ2-7; D is uncertain. Trimming left V 1 base short and J 0 bases short, with 10 bases between. This CDR3 has 15 amino acids. Per germline, CDR1 MNHNS and CDR2 SASEGT. CDR3: CASSEVVQSSYEQYF. For the CDR3, the DNA is TGTGCCAGCAGTGAAGTCGTCCAGAGCTCCTACGAGCAGTACTTC.

Note on this clone: The identical CDR3 is also encoded by other nucleotide sequences in the sample. The CDR3 sequence: CASSLATSGYNEQFF. The CDR3 DNA follows: TGTGCCAGCAGCTTAGCGACTAGCGGTTACAATGAGCAGTTCTTC. The chain joins TRBV7-2 to TRBJ2-1, with 9 bases that match TRBD2. V gave up 0 bases and J gave up 4 bases; unmatched junction bases: 1. The CDR3 loop spans 15 amino acids. Germline V gene sequence: CDR1 SGHTA, CDR2 FQGNSA.

The gene calls are TRBV4-1 and TRBJ2-7; D is tentatively TRBD1 or TRBD2 (5 bases each). The CDR3 runs 16 residues. Looked up from germline, CDR1 is MGHRA and CDR2 is YSYEKL. Trimming shortened V by 0 bases and J by 2 bases, and 14 bases separated the two germline ends. The CDR3 here is CASSQDLAGTPYEQYF. In DNA form, the CDR3 reads TGCGCCAGCAGCCAAGATCTGGCCGGGACCCCCTACGAGCAGTACTTC.

Worth noting for this clone: At the DNA level, this CDR3 is encoded by other sequences in the same sample as well. J is TRBJ2-7 and V is TRBV5-1, with 7 bases identical to TRBD1. The length of the CDR3 is 14 residues. The ends lost 2 bases at V and 2 bases at J; junction bases unmatched: 4. CDR1 is SGHRS and CDR2 is YFSETQ in the germline V gene. The CDR3 region is CASSFLTGPYEQYF. DNA of the CDR3: TGCGCCAGCAGCTTCCTGACAGGGCCCTACGAGCAGTACTTC.

This clone has only one observation. The rearrangement joins TRBV28 to TRBJ1-5, with D perhaps TRBD1 (5 bases). Trimming took off 7 bases at V and 7 bases at J, with 20 bases between the two ends. Germline V lookup: CDR1 MDHEN, CDR2 SYDVKM. The CDR3 covers 15 residues. This CDR3 is CASTKGTSGHQPQHF. The DNA of the CDR3 is TGTGCCAGCACCAAAGGGACTTCAGGGCACCAGCCCCAGCATTTT.

The rearrangement links TRBV7-3 to TRBJ2-1; D assignment may be TRBD1 or TRBD2 (5 bases each). The CDR3 totals 14 residues. Germline CDR1 SGHTA, CDR2 FQGTGA. Trimming took 4 bases from V and 5 from J, leaving 12 bases between them. DNA for the CDR3: TGTGCCAGCAGCTCGACAGCGGCTCACAATGAGCAGTTCTTC. Its translation: CASSSTAAHNEQFF.

The J gene is TRBJ2-7, the V gene TRBV13; 7 nucleotides line up with TRBD1. After removal of 5 bases from V and 1 base from J, the junction contained 11 bases not matched to a gene. CDR1 and CDR2 from the germline V gene are PRHDT and FYEKMQ (reference sequence). The CDR3 is 16 residues long. CDR3 region: CASSRTGTAFSYEQYF. The DNA of the CDR3 is TGTGCCAGCAGCCGGACCGGGACAGCTTTTTCCTACGAGCAGTACTTC.

CDR3 nucleotide sequence: TGTGCCAGCAGTTACGCGGACAGCTCCTACGAGCAGTACTTC. Translating gives CASSYADSSYEQYF. The V and J genes are TRBV6-6 and TRBJ2-7, with a weak D call TRBD1 (6 bases). CDR1 and CDR2 from the germline V gene are MNHNY and SVGAGI (reference sequence). Between the trimmed V and J ends, which lost 2 bases and 0 bases, there was a span of 8 bases. The CDR3 is 14 residues long.

This chain links TRBV10-1 with TRBJ2-7; D remains ambiguous. This CDR3 has 13 residues. From germline, CDR1 is WNHNN and CDR2 SYGVQD (reference sequence). V was clipped by 2 bases and J by 2 bases, with 7 bases between them. The CDR3 DNA is TGCGCCAGCAGTGAGATCAGTCCCTACGAGCAGTACTTC. Translated: CASSEISPYEQYF.

V is TRBV7-9 and J is TRBJ1-6; D unresolved. Per germline, CDR1 SEHNR and CDR2 FQNEAQ (reference sequence). CDR3 length: 16 amino acids. V was pared by 5 bases and J by 7 bases, with 18 bases between. CDR3 DNA: TGTGCCAGCAGCCCGCGAGGGAGCACCGGGAATTCACCCCTCCACTTT. Protein: CASSPRGSTGNSPLHF.

The rearrangement joins TRBV21-1 to TRBJ1-2; the D call TRBD1 from the table was never checked on the DNA. TRBV21-1 is recorded as a pseudogene. This CDR3 contains 13 residues. In nucleotides, the CDR3 is TGTGCCAGCACCACGACAGGCGCTGGTGGCTACACCTTC. Protein: CASTTTGAGGYTF.

V and J are TRBV5-1 and TRBJ2-7; D not resolved. The V end was cut by 4 bases, the J end by 2 bases, with 13 bases between. In germline, CDR1 is SGHRS, CDR2 YFSETQ. There are 14 residues in the CDR3. The CDR3 DNA reads as TGCGCCAGCAGCCCCTCGGGCAGACCCTACGAGCAGTACTTC. Encoded protein: CASSPSGRPYEQYF.

This chain connects TRBV28 to TRBJ1-1; perhaps TRBD1 as D (5 bases). V lost 11 bases, J lost 3 bases, and 16 bases lay in between. The CDR3 spans 13 residues. Germline CDR1 is MDHEN and CDR2 is SYDVKM. CDR3 sequence reads: CAGWGGRDTEAFF. In DNA, the CDR3 is TGTGCCGGATGGGGGGGTAGGGACACTGAAGCTTTCTTT. Full variable domain (rest looked up from reference TRBV28 and TRBJ1-1): DVKVTQSSRYLVKRTGEKVFLECVQDMDHENMFWYRQDPGLGLRLIYFSYDVKMKEKGDIPEGYSVSREKKERFSLILESASTNQTSMYLCAGWGGRDTEAFFGQGTRLTVV.

This chain links TRBV18 with TRBJ1-1; D gene uncertain. With 3 bases removed from V and 3 bases from J, the gap between germline ends came to 11 bases. There are 14 residues in the CDR3. The V gene's germline CDR1 is KGHSH and CDR2 LQKENI. This CDR3 reads CASSPSDRDTEAFF. The CDR3 DNA sequence: TGTGCCAGCTCACCTTCAGATAGGGACACTGAAGCTTTCTTT.